This T cell receptor (beta chain) was sequenced for a study of blood T cells in healthy people across ages. Then a second PCR, running roughly 7 to 11 cycles, was carried out with a sample-barcoded 5' primer and a J-beta primer mix. TCRdb reprocessed the 5' RACE reads with MiXCR, giving one entry per CDR3 protein. Here the sample spans about a million distinct CDR3 sequences, 51% being singletons. The extraction recovered at least 5 micrograms of total RNA per sample. A few counts support this clonotype. Its antigen is undetermined. General study results and limits: It was the long-lived donors that had more naive CD4+ cells and higher diversity than aged donors. The donors' CMV status was not determined, possibly confounding changes in expanded clonotypes.

Trimming took 0 bases from V and 3 from J, leaving 12 bases between them. This CDR3 region has 15 residues. The germline V gene has CDR1 SGHAT and CDR2 FQNNGV. This rearrangement joins TRBV11-2 to TRBJ2-7; D is possibly TRBD1 or TRBD2 (5 bases each). The clonotype originates from an older woman in good health. Sequencing was done on a sample of blood. CDR3 sequence (DNA): TGTGCCAGCAGCTTAGAGGGACCTTCGGGCTACGAGCAGTACTTC. This codes for CASSLEGPSGYEQYF. Drawing the rest from reference TRBV11-2 and TRBJ2-7, the complete variable domain is EAGVAQSPRYKIIEKRQSVAFWCNPISGHATLYWYQQILGQGPKLLIQFQNNGVVDDSQLPKDRFSAERLKGVDSTLKIQPAKLEDSAVYLCASSLEGPSGYEQYFGPGTRLTVT.